Shown below are 31 T cell receptor beta chains from a single sample sequenced in a study of CD8+ T cells in alopecia areata. The treatment is: oral pan-JAK inhibitor, 5-10 mg twice daily. Extracted from the samples, RNA was reverse transcribed into cDNA to serve as the sequencing template. Clones were sequenced by immunoSEQ multiplex PCR, and TCRdb holds only the in-frame ones, with some missing. The sample carries 100,000 to 120,000 clones, approximately 55% recorded once. Material: CD4+ T cells sorted from blood, obtained at week 24, from a patient treated with tofacitinib. All receptors derive from a human donor with alopecia areata.

J is TRBJ1-6 and V is TRBV10-3; TRBD1 aligns across 8 bases. This CDR3 is built from 15 residues. With 8 bases clipped from V and 5 bases from J, the junction kept 8 bases outside the gene matches. CDR1 is ENHRY and CDR2 is SYGVKD in the germline V gene. CDR3 nucleotide sequence: TGTGCCATCTCCCAAGCGGACAGGGATAATTCACCCCTCCACTTT. Its translation: CAISQADRDNSPLHF.

The chain employs TRBV5-4 and TRBJ1-1; no firm D call. This CDR3 is 13 amino acids long. Germline CDR1 SGHNT, CDR2 YYREEE (reference sequence). V lost 4 bases and J lost 0, with 7 bases in between. CDR3 in DNA: TGTGCCAGCAGCCCGGCGGTGAACACTGAAGCTTTCTTT. As protein: CASSPAVNTEAFF. The entire variable domain, with the rest obtained from reference TRBV5-4 and TRBJ1-1, is as follows: ETGVTQSPTHLIKTRGQQVTLRCSSQSGHNTVSWYQQALGQGPQFIFQYYREEENGRGNFPPRFSGLQFPNYSSELNVNALELDDSALYLCASSPAVNTEAFFGQGTRLTVV.

Only one count was recorded for this clone. The chain uses TRBV6-5 and TRBJ1-1; maybe TRBD1 (5 bases). Deletions cut 8 bases from V and 3 bases from J, with 19 bases between. Per the germline V gene, CDR1 is MNHEY and CDR2 is SVGAGI. CDR3 length: 15 amino acids. The DNA of the CDR3 is TGTGCCAGCTCCTGGGGGGGAAGCCGTCACACTGAAGCTTTCTTT. Encoded protein: CASSWGGSRHTEAFF.

The chain has TRBV25-1 and TRBJ2-1; 8 bases line up with TRBD1. CDR3 length: 15 amino acids. The germline V gene has CDR1 MGHDK and CDR2 SYGVNS. J lost 1 base, V lost 3 bases, and 2 bases had no gene match. The CDR3: CASSDGQGSYNEQFF. The CDR3, as DNA: TGTGCCAGCAGTGACGGACAGGGTTCCTACAATGAGCAGTTCTTC. Supplemented by reference TRBV25-1 and TRBJ2-1, the full variable domain reads EADIYQTPRYLVIGTGKKITLECSQTMGHDKMYWYQQDPGMELHLIHYSYGVNSTEKGDLSSESTVSRIRTEHFPLTLESARPSHTSQYLCASSDGQGSYNEQFFGPGTRLTVL.

In its sample, this clone was seen a few times. This chain links TRBV29-1 with TRBJ2-1; 8 nucleotides align to TRBD2. Germline CDR1 is SQVTM and CDR2 is ANQGSEA. Trimming removed 7 bases from V and 5 bases from J; junction bases left unmatched: 10. The CDR3 spans 14 residues. The CDR3, as DNA: TGCAGCGCAGCCGGGACTAGAATTAACAATGAGCAGTTCTTC. Its protein is CSAAGTRINNEQFF.

CDR3 loop: CASSSSAGYTF. The CDR3 DNA is TGTGCCAGCAGTTCCTCAGCCGGCTACACCTTC. J is TRBJ1-2 and V is TRBV25-1, with D unclear. V was pared by 5 bases and J by 8 bases, with 9 bases between. The germline gives CDR1 MGHDK, CDR2 SYGVNS. This CDR3 is built from 11 residues.

This chain connects TRBV29-1 to TRBJ2-1, with a weak D call TRBD1 (5 bases). CDR1 SQVTM and CDR2 ANQGSEA come from the germline V gene. The length of the CDR3 is 13 residues. Trimming removed 6 bases from V and 3 bases from J, with 12 bases in between. In DNA form, the CDR3 reads TGCAGCGTGGCAGGGATGAGCTACAATGAGCAGTTCTTC. As protein: CSVAGMSYNEQFF.

The V gene is TRBV7-9, the J gene TRBJ1-1; maybe TRBD1 (6 bases). CDR1 is SEHNR, CDR2 FQNEAQ, per germline (reference sequence). The V and J ends lost 6 bases and 7 bases respectively, with 9 bases between them. The CDR3 is made up of 11 amino acids. The CDR3: CASRGAVEAFF. The DNA of the CDR3 is TGTGCCAGCAGGGGGGCAGTTGAAGCTTTCTTT.

The J gene is TRBJ2-3, the V gene TRBV5-4, with 12 bases lining up with TRBD2. CDR1 is SGHNT and CDR2 is YYREEE in the germline V gene (reference sequence). V trimming: 3 bases; J trimming: 3 bases; junction bases outside the gene matches: 5. There are 16 residues in the CDR3. The CDR3 nucleotides read TGTGCCAGCAGCTCTAGCGGGGGGGCCGGTACAGATACGCAGTATTTT. This sequence encodes CASSSSGGAGTDTQYF.

This clone has a handful of counts. The chain combines TRBV5-4 with TRBJ2-5; the D call may be TRBD1 or TRBD2 (6 bases each). CDR3 length: 16 residues. Trimming removed 0 bases from V and 4 bases from J, with 16 bases in between. CDR1 is SGHNT, CDR2 YYREEE, per germline (reference sequence). The CDR3 bases are TGTGCCAGCAGCTTGGAGGGGGGAGAATTTGGAGAGACCCAGTACTTC. It specifies CASSLEGGEFGETQYF.

The chain couples TRBV5-1 to TRBJ2-7, with TRBD1 identical over 7 bases. The V gene end was trimmed by 4 bases and the J gene end by 5 bases; junction bases not matched to a gene: 12. CDR1 is SGHRS, CDR2 YFSETQ, per germline. CDR3 size: 15 residues. The CDR3 coding sequence is TGCGCCAGCAGCAACACAGGGGTCCTTGGTAACGAGCAGTACTTC. Translating gives CASSNTGVLGNEQYF. The full variable domain, completed using reference TRBV5-1 and TRBJ2-7, is KAGVTQTPRYLIKTRGQQVTLSCSPISGHRSVSWYQQTPGQGLQFLFEYFSETQRNKGNFPGRFSGRQFSNSRSEMNVSTLELGDSALYLCASSNTGVLGNEQYFGPGTRLTVT.

The chain employs TRBV4-3 and TRBJ2-5; possibly TRBD2 for D (5 bases). This CDR3 has 15 amino acids. V was trimmed by 1 base and J by 11 bases, leaving 20 bases between them. The germline gives CDR1 LGHNA, CDR2 YSLEER. The CDR3 loop reads CASSQGPGHLGEQYF. In DNA, the CDR3 is TGCGCCAGCAGCCAAGGACCGGGCCACCTGGGAGAGCAGTACTTC.

J is TRBJ2-2 and V is TRBV7-3; D may be TRBD1 (5 bases). From germline, CDR1 is SGHTA and CDR2 FQGTGA. The CDR3 length is 16 residues. V lost 3 bases to trimming and J lost 0 bases, with 11 bases between them. The CDR3 region is CASSFSRVSNTGELFF. DNA of the CDR3: TGTGCCAGCAGCTTCAGCAGGGTGTCGAACACCGGGGAGCTGTTTTTT.

The chain joins TRBV29-1 to TRBJ2-5, with D tentatively TRBD1 or TRBD2 (6 bases each). Germline CDR1 SQVTM, CDR2 ANQGSEA. Trimming took 7 bases from V and 4 from J, leaving 19 bases between them. The CDR3 consists of 14 residues. DNA for the CDR3: TGCAGCGCCGGCCGGGGGCCCCCCCCAGAGACCCAGTACTTC. Its translation is CSAGRGPPPETQYF.

This sequence joins TRBV5-1 and TRBJ2-1, with 9 bases aligning to TRBD2. Germline assignment: CDR1 SGHRS and CDR2 YFSETQ. J was trimmed by 8 bases and V by 4 bases; bases with no gene match: 16. This CDR3 has 17 residues. CDR3 region: CASSTLSGGPLSYEQFF. CDR3 nucleotides: TGCGCCAGCAGCACCCTTAGCGGGGGCCCACTCTCTTATGAGCAGTTCTTC.

The chain uses TRBV4-3 and TRBJ2-5, with D tentatively TRBD1 (6 bases). Trimming cost V 2 bases and J 7 bases, with 11 bases left between them. This CDR3 is built from 13 residues. In germline, CDR1 is LGHNA, CDR2 YSLEER. The CDR3 sequence is CASSQTRGGTQYF. The CDR3 DNA follows: TGCGCCAGCAGCCAAACACGAGGGGGGACCCAGTACTTC.

This chain connects TRBV7-2 to TRBJ1-2; D is unclear. CDR3 length: 12 residues. Trimming took 4 bases from V and 5 from J, leaving 8 bases between them. Germline V gives CDR1 SGHTA, CDR2 FQGNSA. The CDR3 DNA is TGTGCCAGCAGCTCAACGGGTTATGGCTACACCTTC. Amino acid sequence: CASSSTGYGYTF.

This chain uses TRBV9 with TRBJ1-5; D is ambiguous. V was trimmed by 0 bases and J by 2 bases, leaving 12 bases between them. In germline, CDR1 is SGDLS, CDR2 YYNGEE. The CDR3 runs to 16 residues. CDR3 amino acids: CASSVGFLGGNQPQHF. The CDR3 DNA sequence: TGTGCCAGCAGCGTAGGGTTCTTGGGCGGCAATCAGCCCCAGCATTTT.

In its sample, this clone was seen a few times. This chain joins TRBV23-1 and TRBJ2-3, with D unresolved. TRBV23-1 is an ORF, and what it does is uncertain. Trimming took 0 bases from V and 0 from J, leaving 28 bases between them. This CDR3 is built from 22 residues. The CDR3, as DNA: TGCGCCAGCAGTCAATCTTGTGAAGACGGACCCGAGATTACGGCTAGCACAGATACGCAGTATTTT. It yields the protein CASSQSCEDGPEITASTDTQYF.

This clone was detected a few times. The chain recombines TRBV7-2 with TRBJ2-7; tentative D call: TRBD2 (7 bases). V was shortened by 7 bases and J by 3 bases, with 22 bases between the two germline ends. This CDR3 comprises 16 residues. Germline V lookup: CDR1 SGHTA, CDR2 FQGNSA. The CDR3: CASNSLARGGYYEQYF. The CDR3 nucleotides read TGTGCCAGCAACTCTCTCGCGAGGGGGGGTTACTACGAGCAGTACTTC.

The CDR3 DNA sequence: TGTGCCACCGCCCGGACGGATCACACAGATACGCAGTATTTT. It is translated as CATARTDHTDTQYF. The gene calls are TRBV15 and TRBJ2-3; unclear D gene. V dropped 8 bases and J dropped 2 bases, with 14 bases sitting between them. The CDR3 length is 14 residues. The V gene's germline CDR1 is LNHNV and CDR2 YYDKDF (reference sequence). The full variable domain, rest sourced from reference TRBV15 and TRBJ2-3, is DAMVIQNPRYQVTQFGKPVTLSCSQTLNHNVMYWYQQKSSQAPKLLFHYYDKDFNNEADTPDNFQSRRPNTSFCFLDIRSPGLGDTAMYLCATARTDHTDTQYFGPGTRLTVL.

This clone was counted once. CDR3 loop: CASSASGGYEQYF. The CDR3 DNA is TGTGCCAGCAGCGCATCGGGGGGGTACGAGCAGTACTTC. This chain connects TRBV4-2 to TRBJ2-7; TRBD2 aligns across 8 bases. The V segment lost 5 bases and the J segment 4 bases; nucleotides outside the gene matches: 4. This CDR3 has 13 residues. Per germline, CDR1 LGHNA and CDR2 YNFKEQ.

The chain recombines TRBV7-9 with TRBJ1-1; D unresolved. The CDR3 runs 15 residues. Germline assignment: CDR1 SEHNR and CDR2 FQNEAQ (reference sequence). V gave up 1 base and J gave up 0 bases, with 9 bases separating them. CDR3 sequence reads: CASSLGPGMNTEAFF. In nucleotides, the CDR3 is TGTGCCAGCAGCTTAGGGCCCGGCATGAACACTGAAGCTTTCTTT.

The chain carries TRBV7-2 and TRBJ2-2, with 10 bases lining up with TRBD2. The CDR3 runs 15 residues. The V gene end was trimmed by 5 bases and the J gene end by 4 bases; junction bases not matched to a gene: 4. Looked up from germline, CDR1 is SGHTA and CDR2 is FQGNSA. Here the CDR3 DNA reads TGTGCCAGCAGCATTACTAGCGGGGTCACCGGGGAGCTGTTTTTT. Its translation is CASSITSGVTGELFF.

This clone has just a few counts. This rearrangement joins TRBV5-1 to TRBJ2-7; D might be TRBD1 (5 bases). Trimming removed 1 base from V and 6 bases from J, with 14 bases in between. Germline V gives CDR1 SGHRS, CDR2 YFSETQ. CDR3 length equals 14 residues. The CDR3 protein is CASSLWQGAGEQYF. The CDR3 DNA reads TGCGCCAGCAGCTTGTGGCAGGGCGCCGGCGAGCAGTACTTC.

The chain recombines TRBV7-8 with TRBJ2-5; maybe TRBD2 (5 bases). With 5 bases removed from V and 1 base from J, the gap between germline ends came to 11 bases. From germline, CDR1 is SGHVS and CDR2 FQNEAQ. The CDR3 length is 14 residues. As DNA, the CDR3 is TGTGCCAGCAGCCTACTGGACTTCCAAGAGACCCAGTACTTC. Its translation is CASSLLDFQETQYF.

The chain employs TRBV9 and TRBJ1-1; D unclear. The CDR3 length is 14 residues. Trimming stripped 1 base from V and 5 bases from J, with 12 bases between. CDR1 is SGDLS and CDR2 is YYNGEE in the germline V gene. In DNA form, the CDR3 reads TGTGCCAGCAGCGTAAATTTGGCGGCGACTGAAGCTTTCTTT. It specifies CASSVNLAATEAFF. The entire variable domain, with the rest obtained from reference TRBV9 and TRBJ1-1, is as follows: DSGVTQTPKHLITATGQRVTLRCSPRSGDLSVYWYQQSLDQGLQFLIQYYNGEERAKGNILERFSAQQFPDLHSELNLSSLELGDSALYFCASSVNLAATEAFFGQGTRLTVV.

Only a few counts were recorded for this clone. CDR3 region: CAWTPSYPDTQYF. The CDR3 DNA sequence: TGTGCCTGGACTCCTTCATATCCAGATACGCAGTATTTT. The V and J genes are TRBV30 and TRBJ2-3; D not resolved. Trimming removed 4 bases at V and 4 bases at J, with 12 bases between. CDR1 is GTSNPN, CDR2 SVGIG, per germline (reference sequence). This CDR3 has 13 residues.

This chain joins TRBV30 and TRBJ2-5, with D tentatively TRBD1 (5 bases). The V end lost 3 bases, the J end lost 5 bases, and 13 bases lay between the germline ends. CDR1 is GTSNPN and CDR2 is SVGIG in the germline V gene (reference sequence). This CDR3 is 13 amino acids long. In DNA form, the CDR3 reads TGTGCCTGGAGGTCAGGGAATTTCGAGACCCAGTACTTC. It is translated as CAWRSGNFETQYF.

V and J are TRBV29-1 and TRBJ1-1; D is unclear. Between the trimmed V and J ends, which lost 3 bases and 1 base, there was a span of 9 bases. Germline loops: CDR1 SQVTM, CDR2 ANQGSEA. The CDR3 covers 13 residues. CDR3 loop: CSVEENPNTEAFF. DNA for the CDR3: TGCAGCGTTGAGGAGAACCCGAACACTGAAGCTTTCTTT.

This clone has more than one count but fewer than ten. V usage is TRBV7-9 and J usage is TRBJ2-1; maybe TRBD2 (5 bases). Germline V gene sequence: CDR1 SEHNR, CDR2 FQNEAQ (reference sequence). Trimming removed 1 base at V and 6 bases at J, with 25 bases between. This CDR3 contains 19 residues. As DNA, the CDR3 is TGTGCCAGCAGCTTAGGTAGGCGAGGACTTTCACGGTCGGTCAATGAGCAGTTCTTC. Translation: CASSLGRRGLSRSVNEQFF.